The 14 T cell receptor beta chains presented below share a single source sample, sequenced in a study of cytomegalovirus exposure and HLA in healthy donors. The PCR employed 60 Vbeta primers together with 13 Jbeta primers. Sequencing was performed with immunoSEQ multiplex PCR; in TCRdb, only in-frame clones are kept and a portion is missing. The sample yields about 170,000 clones, 75% to 90% seen once. Sequenced sample: PBMCs. These receptors originate from a boy aged 2-9 years in good health and CMV-seronegative.

The rearrangement joins TRBV5-1 to TRBJ2-3, with 8 bases fitting TRBD2. CDR1 and CDR2 (germline): SGHRS, YFSETQ. The V segment lost 0 bases and the J segment 2 bases; nucleotides outside the gene matches: 11. The CDR3 has 18 amino acids. The CDR3 bases are TGCGCCAGCAGCTTGGGGGACGGGAGGGGCGGCCCCACAGATACGCAGTATTTT. Its protein is CASSLGDGRGGPTDTQYF.

The chain has TRBV25-1 and TRBJ2-3, with D hard to call. CDR1 is MGHDK and CDR2 is SYGVNS in the germline V gene. V was pared by 4 bases and J by 0 bases, with 8 bases between. This CDR3 has 14 amino acids. CDR3 region: CASSGLSSTDTQYF. CDR3 nucleotide sequence: TGTGCCAGCAGTGGACTTTCTAGCACAGATACGCAGTATTTT.

The chain joins TRBV27 to TRBJ1-5; D might be TRBD1 (6 bases). The V gene lost 5 bases and the J gene lost 3 bases, with 20 bases spanning the gap. Germline CDR1 and CDR2: MNHEY and SMNVEV (reference sequence). The CDR3 extends over 17 amino acids. CDR3 in amino acids: CASSPFSGGRDNQPQHF. Here the CDR3 DNA reads TGTGCCAGCAGTCCGTTTTCCGGGGGGCGCGACAATCAGCCCCAGCATTTT.

This chain uses TRBV28 with TRBJ2-1; 11 nucleotides line up with TRBD1. The CDR3 is 15 residues long. After removal of 4 bases from V and 8 bases from J, the junction contained 7 bases not matched to a gene. The germline gives CDR1 MDHEN, CDR2 SYDVKM. The CDR3 region is CASSSTGTGGHEQFF. CDR3 DNA sequence: TGTGCCAGCAGTTCAACGGGGACAGGGGGTCATGAGCAGTTCTTC.

For the CDR3, the DNA is TGTGCCAGCAGCATAGGACAGTTGAACACTGAAGCTTTCTTT. Translating gives CASSIGQLNTEAFF. This chain links TRBV7-6 with TRBJ1-1; TRBD1 might be the D (6 bases). The CDR3 extends over 14 amino acids. Germline loops: CDR1 SGHVS, CDR2 FNYEAQ. Trimming took off 5 bases at V and 0 bases at J, with 10 bases between the two ends. Full variable domain (remainder filled in from reference TRBV7-6 and TRBJ1-1): GAGVSQSPRYKVTKRGQDVALRCDPISGHVSLYWYRQALGQGPEFLTYFNYEAQQDKSGLPNDRFSAERPEGSISTLTIQRTEQRDSAMYRCASSIGQLNTEAFFGQGTRLTVV.

This clone came up a few times. V usage is TRBV6-5 and J usage is TRBJ1-2; D unclear. The V gene's germline CDR1 is MNHEY and CDR2 SVGAGI. Trimming cost V 3 bases and J 6 bases, with 11 bases left between them. The CDR3 length is 13 residues. The CDR3 nucleotides are TGTGCCAGCAGTTATGGGCCAGCTAATGGCTACACCTTC. Its protein product is CASSYGPANGYTF.

This chain uses TRBV19 with TRBJ1-1; TRBD1 might be the D (5 bases). This CDR3 comprises 16 residues. V dropped 7 bases and J dropped 0 bases, with 18 bases sitting between them. Germline V gene data show CDR1 as LNHDA and CDR2 as SQIVND (reference sequence). CDR3 loop: CASNSGPTDMNTEAFF. The CDR3 nucleotides read TGTGCCAGTAACTCAGGACCGACAGATATGAACACTGAAGCTTTCTTT.

V gene TRBV18 combines with J gene TRBJ2-5; D unclear. CDR1 and CDR2 from the germline V gene are KGHSH and LQKENI. V was trimmed by 1 base and J by 2 bases, leaving 2 bases between them. CDR3 length: 12 amino acids. In DNA, the CDR3 is TGTGCCAGCTCACCACTACAAGAGACCCAGTACTTC. The encoded protein is CASSPLQETQYF. Complete variable domain (other parts from reference TRBV18 and TRBJ2-5): NAGVMQNPRHLVRRRGQEARLRCSPMKGHSHVYWYRQLPEEGLKFMVYLQKENIIDESGMPKERFSAEFPKEGPSILRIQQVVRGDSAAYFCASSPLQETQYFGPGTRLLVL.

This rearrangement joins TRBV4-2 to TRBJ1-1; 9 bases map to TRBD1. V trimming: 3 bases; J trimming: 4 bases; junction bases outside the gene matches: 6. The CDR3 consists of 15 residues. CDR1 LGHNA and CDR2 YNFKEQ come from the germline V gene. The CDR3 loop reads CASSHLQGASTEAFF. The CDR3 DNA sequence: TGTGCCAGCAGCCACTTACAGGGGGCGTCCACTGAAGCTTTCTTT.

The V gene is TRBV4-2, the J gene TRBJ2-1, with unresolved D. CDR3 length: 16 amino acids. Trimming stripped 4 bases from V and 2 bases from J, with 15 bases between. Germline CDR1 is LGHNA and CDR2 is YNFKEQ. The CDR3 loop reads CASSPPDQRTYNEQFF. The CDR3 DNA reads TGTGCCAGCAGCCCCCCAGACCAGCGTACCTACAATGAGCAGTTCTTC.

This clone was seen a single time. The rearrangement joins TRBV18 to TRBJ1-1, with TRBD1 matching 7 bases. CDR1 is KGHSH, CDR2 LQKENI, per germline. The CDR3 is made up of 16 amino acids. With V trimmed by 3 bases and J by 0 bases, 7 bases remained unmatched. The DNA for the CDR3 is TGTGCCAGCTCACCTCAACAGGGGAAGATGAACACTGAAGCTTTCTTT. Its protein product is CASSPQQGKMNTEAFF.

Here the CDR3 reads CASSPRTGTTYEQYF. For the CDR3, the DNA is TGTGCCAGCAGCCCCCGCACAGGGACTACCTACGAGCAGTACTTC. The chain links TRBV4-2 to TRBJ2-7; D may be TRBD2 (7 bases). V lost 4 bases to trimming and J lost 2 bases, with 15 bases between them. The length of the CDR3 is 15 residues. Germline V gene sequence: CDR1 LGHNA, CDR2 YNFKEQ.

The chain links TRBV2 to TRBJ2-1; possible D gene TRBD2, 6 bases. V lost 0 bases and J 8 bases, leaving 17 bases between the germline ends. The CDR3 extends over 16 amino acids. Germline CDR1 and CDR2: SNHLY and FYNNEI. This CDR3 reads CASSEALRETGDEQFF. CDR3 DNA sequence: TGTGCCAGCAGTGAAGCGCTTCGGGAGACGGGCGATGAGCAGTTCTTC. Combining the CDR3 with reference TRBV2 and TRBJ2-1 gives the whole variable domain EPEVTQTPSHQVTQMGQEVILRCVPISNHLYFYWYRQILGQKVEFLVSFYNNEISEKSEIFDDQFSVERPDGSNFTLKIRSTKLEDSAMYFCASSEALRETGDEQFFGPGTRLTVL.

This rearrangement joins TRBV7-9 to TRBJ1-3; D is undetermined. The CDR3 has 15 amino acids. Germline lookup yields CDR1 SEHNR and CDR2 FQNEAQ (reference sequence). The V end was cut by 1 base, the J end by 1 base, with 8 bases between. The DNA for the CDR3 is TGTGCCAGCAGCTTAGGCGAGGGTTCTGGAAACACCATATATTTT. Its protein product is CASSLGEGSGNTIYF.